This T cell receptor (beta chain) was recorded in a study of blood T cell repertoires in COVID-19. For the study at large: T cells, B-cell-depleted T cells, or PBMCs provided the cDNA or gDNA that served as material.

The method was immunoSEQ multiplex PCR; TCRdb's version includes in-frame clones alone and lacks a portion of them. Seen here are about 270,000 clones, about 87% observed once, and the top ten hold about 3%. Everyone who took part was about 18 to 90 years old, and they came from fewer than 25 US areas. Cohort 3 donors were reported recovered after two negative PCRs, clearance, or symptom resolution. With 3 bases clipped from V and 7 bases from J, the junction kept 3 bases outside the gene matches. The CDR3 consists of 13 residues. The V and J genes are TRBV12-3 or TRBV12-4 and TRBJ1-5, with TRBD1 matching over 7 bases. The sample consisted of PBMCs or T cells enriched from blood (not recorded which). The clonotype comes from a woman in her fifties or sixties who had recovered from COVID-19. Written as DNA, the CDR3 is TGTGCCAGCAGTTTCGACAGGGACCAGCCCCAGCATTTT. Its translation is CASSFDRDQPQHF.